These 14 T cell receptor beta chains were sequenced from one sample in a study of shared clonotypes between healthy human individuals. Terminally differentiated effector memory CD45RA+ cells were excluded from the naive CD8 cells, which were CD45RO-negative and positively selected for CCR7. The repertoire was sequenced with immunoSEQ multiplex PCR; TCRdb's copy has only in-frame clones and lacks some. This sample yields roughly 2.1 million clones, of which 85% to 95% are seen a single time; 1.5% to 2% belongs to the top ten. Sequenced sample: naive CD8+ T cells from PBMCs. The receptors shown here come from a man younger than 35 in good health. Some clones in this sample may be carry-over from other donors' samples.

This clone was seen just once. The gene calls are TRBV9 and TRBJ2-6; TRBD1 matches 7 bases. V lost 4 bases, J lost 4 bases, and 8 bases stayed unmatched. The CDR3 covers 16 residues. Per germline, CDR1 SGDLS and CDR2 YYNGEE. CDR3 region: CASSTLTGSGANVLTF. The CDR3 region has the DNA TGTGCCAGCAGCACGTTGACAGGGTCCGGGGCCAACGTCCTGACTTTC.

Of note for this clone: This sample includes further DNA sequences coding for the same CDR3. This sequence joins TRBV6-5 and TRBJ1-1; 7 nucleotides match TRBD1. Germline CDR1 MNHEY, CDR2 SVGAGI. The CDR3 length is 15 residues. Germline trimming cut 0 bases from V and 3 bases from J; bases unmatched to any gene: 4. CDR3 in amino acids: CASSYSYRGDTEAFF. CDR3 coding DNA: TGTGCCAGCAGTTACTCGTACAGGGGTGACACTGAAGCTTTCTTT.

CDR3 residues: CASLAGGSHFPDTQYF. The CDR3 nucleotides read TGTGCCAGCCTAGCGGGAGGGAGCCATTTTCCAGATACGCAGTATTTT. This chain uses TRBV27 with TRBJ2-3, with 12 nucleotides matching TRBD2. The trim removed 8 bases at V and 4 bases at J, leaving 10 bases unmatched. CDR1 is MNHEY and CDR2 is SMNVEV in the germline V gene (reference sequence). The CDR3 has 16 amino acids.

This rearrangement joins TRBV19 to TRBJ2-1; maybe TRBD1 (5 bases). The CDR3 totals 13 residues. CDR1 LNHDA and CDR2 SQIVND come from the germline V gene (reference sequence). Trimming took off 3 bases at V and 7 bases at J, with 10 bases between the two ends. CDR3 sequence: CASSMWGWNEQFF. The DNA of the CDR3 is TGTGCCAGTAGTATGTGGGGCTGGAATGAGCAGTTCTTC.

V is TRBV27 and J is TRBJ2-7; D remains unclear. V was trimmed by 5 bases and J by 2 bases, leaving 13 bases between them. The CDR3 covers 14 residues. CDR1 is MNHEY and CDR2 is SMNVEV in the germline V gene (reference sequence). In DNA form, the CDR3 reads TGTGCCAGCAGTCCAACGGGTGTACCCTACGAGCAGTACTTC. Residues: CASSPTGVPYEQYF.

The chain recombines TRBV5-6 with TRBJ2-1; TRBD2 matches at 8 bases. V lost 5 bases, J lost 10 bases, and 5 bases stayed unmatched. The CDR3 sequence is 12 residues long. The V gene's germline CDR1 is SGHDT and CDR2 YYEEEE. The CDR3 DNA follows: TGTGCCAGCAGTTCCTCTAGCGGGGAGCAGTTCTTC. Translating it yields CASSSSSGEQFF.

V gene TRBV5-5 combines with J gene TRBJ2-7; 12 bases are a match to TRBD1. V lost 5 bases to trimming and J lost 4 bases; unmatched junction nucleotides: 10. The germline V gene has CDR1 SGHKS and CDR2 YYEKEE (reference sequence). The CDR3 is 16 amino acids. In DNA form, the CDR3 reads TGTGCCAGCAGTTCCGCTGGGACAGGGGGCTGGTACGAGCAGTACTTC. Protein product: CASSSAGTGGWYEQYF.

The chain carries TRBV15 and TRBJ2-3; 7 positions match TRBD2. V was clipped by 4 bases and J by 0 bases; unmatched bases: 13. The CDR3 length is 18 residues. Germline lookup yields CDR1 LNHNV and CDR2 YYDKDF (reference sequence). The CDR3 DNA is TGTGCCACCAGCAAGGGCCCAAGGGGACTACCTAGCACAGATACGCAGTATTTT. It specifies CATSKGPRGLPSTDTQYF. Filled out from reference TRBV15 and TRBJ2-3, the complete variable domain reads DAMVIQNPRYQVTQFGKPVTLSCSQTLNHNVMYWYQQKSSQAPKLLFHYYDKDFNNEADTPDNFQSRRPNTSFCFLDIRSPGLGDTAMYLCATSKGPRGLPSTDTQYFGPGTRLTVL.

DNA for the CDR3: TGCAGCGGCAGGGACAGGGCCGCTAGCACAGATACGCAGTATTTT. Protein sequence: CSGRDRAASTDTQYF. The rearrangement links TRBV29-1 to TRBJ2-3; 9 bases are shared with TRBD1. Germline CDR1 SQVTM, CDR2 ANQGSEA. J was trimmed by 0 bases and V by 7 bases; bases with no gene match: 8. This CDR3 region has 15 residues.

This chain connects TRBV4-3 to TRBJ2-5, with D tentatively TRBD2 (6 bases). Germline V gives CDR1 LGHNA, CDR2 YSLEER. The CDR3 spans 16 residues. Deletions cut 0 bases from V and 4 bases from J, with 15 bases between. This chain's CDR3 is CASSQDRLLGGETQYF. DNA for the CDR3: TGCGCCAGCAGCCAAGACAGGCTCCTGGGGGGAGAGACCCAGTACTTC.

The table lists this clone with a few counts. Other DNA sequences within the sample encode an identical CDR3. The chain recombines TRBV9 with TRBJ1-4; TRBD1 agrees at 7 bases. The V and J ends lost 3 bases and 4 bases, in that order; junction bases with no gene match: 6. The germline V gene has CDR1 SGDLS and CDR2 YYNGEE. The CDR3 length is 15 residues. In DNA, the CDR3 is TGTGCCAGCAGCGCTTCAGGGACAGTTAATGAAAAACTGTTTTTT. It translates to CASSASGTVNEKLFF.

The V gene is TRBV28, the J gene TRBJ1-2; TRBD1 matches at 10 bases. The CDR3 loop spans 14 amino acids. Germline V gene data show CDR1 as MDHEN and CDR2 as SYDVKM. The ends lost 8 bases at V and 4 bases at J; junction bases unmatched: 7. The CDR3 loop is CASWGDRGPYGYTF. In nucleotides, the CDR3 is TGTGCCAGCTGGGGGGACAGGGGACCCTATGGCTACACCTTC.

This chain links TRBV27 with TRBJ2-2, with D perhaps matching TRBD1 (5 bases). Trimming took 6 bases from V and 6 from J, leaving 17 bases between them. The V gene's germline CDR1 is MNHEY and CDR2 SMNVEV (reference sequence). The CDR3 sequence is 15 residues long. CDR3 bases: TGTGCCAGCAGCCTGTGGCAGGGCGGCGCCGGGGAGCTGTTTTTT. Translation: CASSLWQGGAGELFF.

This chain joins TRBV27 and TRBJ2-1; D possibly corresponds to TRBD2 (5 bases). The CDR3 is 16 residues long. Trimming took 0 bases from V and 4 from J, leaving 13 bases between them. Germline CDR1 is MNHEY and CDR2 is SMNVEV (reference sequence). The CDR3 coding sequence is TGTGCCAGCAGTTTATCGAGGAGGCAGACTTACAATGAGCAGTTCTTC. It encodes CASSLSRRQTYNEQFF.